This T cell receptor beta chain was identified during a study of blood T cell repertoires in COVID-19. The overall study: PBMCs, B-cell-depleted T cells, or T cells provided the cDNA or gDNA that made up the material.

Original processing notes: It was from reference gene primer amplification that nucleated cell counts were estimated. Sequencing was performed with immunoSEQ multiplex PCR; in TCRdb, only in-frame clones are kept and a portion is missing. V and J calls and clone size are as listed in that table; D and trimming were resolved from the DNA. Counted here are around 99,000 clones, 60% to 85% occurring once; the ten biggest clones make up more than 4%. Germline V CDR1 and CDR2: SGHRS, YFSETQ. The V end was cut by 5 bases, the J end by 0 bases, with 9 bases between. The CDR3 has 13 residues. The chain employs TRBV5-1 and TRBJ2-7, with D hard to call. Sequenced sample: peripheral blood. The sequence derives from a man aged 65 to 79 with acute or convalescent COVID-19. The CDR3 loop is CASSPGLSYEQYF. In nucleotides, the CDR3 is TGCGCCAGCAGTCCGGGTCTCTCCTACGAGCAGTACTTC.